The 8 T cell receptor beta chains below were found in one sample sequenced in a study of regulatory T cells in long-lasting Graves disease. To make TCR beta libraries, researchers used iRepertoire HTBI primers and Arm-PCR of CDR3 regions. TCRdb re-analysed the multiplex PCR reads in MiXCR, keeping a single row per CDR3 protein. The sample shows 350,000 to 500,000 distinct CDR3 sequences, 14% of them seen only once. Time point of the sample: newly diagnosed GD, antithyroid drugs for less than 3 months. RNA from PBMCs was the source of the TCR library. The same data also went into a second study, on T cells in Graves' hyperthyroidism and ophthalmopathy.

The sample here was peripheral blood mononuclear cells (PBMCs), taken at new diagnosis, from a patient treated with antithyroid drugs. Receptors were obtained from a woman aged 45-60 years with Graves disease.

The chain joins TRBV19 to TRBJ1-1; D unclear. The CDR3 loop spans 15 amino acids. Germline assignment: CDR1 LNHDA and CDR2 SQIVND (reference sequence). With 2 bases removed from V and 0 bases from J, the gap between germline ends came to 10 bases. The CDR3 spells CASSITMILNTEAFF. The DNA of the CDR3 is TGTGCCAGTAGTATAACGATGATTCTGAACACTGAAGCTTTCTTT.

The sample holds a few counts of this clonotype. The chain couples TRBV6-2 or TRBV6-3 to TRBJ2-7; D might be TRBD1 (6 bases). The CDR3 extends over 12 amino acids. Trimming pared 8 bases from V and 3 bases from J, leaving 11 bases between. From germline, CDR1 is MNHEY and CDR2 SVGEGT. CDR3 sequence reads: CASGGEGYEQYF. The DNA of the CDR3 is TGTGCCAGCGGGGGCGAGGGCTACGAGCAGTACTTC.

Many counts were recorded for this clonotype. V and J are TRBV20-1 and TRBJ1-5, with D unclear. The CDR3 runs 14 residues. CDR1 DFQATT and CDR2 SNEGSKA come from the germline V gene (reference sequence). V lost 6 bases and J lost 0, with 12 bases in between. CDR3 coding DNA: TGCAGTGCCCATTTGACCCATAGCAATCAGCCCCAGCATTTT. It encodes CSAHLTHSNQPQHF.

This clonotype was counted at least ten times. J is TRBJ2-7 and V is TRBV10-3; the D gene is possibly TRBD1 (6 bases). Per the germline V gene, CDR1 is ENHRY and CDR2 is SYGVKD. CDR3 length: 15 amino acids. V was clipped by 6 bases and J by 2 bases, with 17 bases between them. The CDR3 bases are TGTGCCATCAGGGAACAGGGCGCGCCACCCTACGAGCAGTACTTC. This sequence encodes CAIREQGAPPYEQYF.

To note about this clonotype: A read error is possible here, since a much larger clone lies one base away. This chain links TRBV18 with TRBJ2-4; the D gene is possibly TRBD2 (6 bases). The J call may be faulty, since TRBJ2-1 better matches the DNA end. Germline lookup yields CDR1 KGHSH and CDR2 LQKENI. This CDR3 is 13 amino acids long. The CDR3 is CAGSPPTVEGQFF. The CDR3 nucleotides read TGTGCCGGCTCACCACCGACGGTGGAGGGGCAGTTCTTC.

The chain links TRBV4-2 to TRBJ2-7; tentative D call: TRBD2 (6 bases). V was pared by 1 base and J by 2 bases, with 12 bases between. There are 15 residues in the CDR3. CDR1 LGHNA and CDR2 YNFKEQ come from the germline V gene. CDR3 sequence: CASSQVAGPTYEQYF. As DNA, the CDR3 is TGTGCCAGCAGCCAAGTTGCGGGGCCCACCTACGAGCAGTACTTC.

In this sample, this clonotype turned up many times. The chain links TRBV5-6 to TRBJ2-1; D unclear. The V gene's germline CDR1 is SGHDT and CDR2 YYEEEE. The CDR3 has 14 amino acids. V lost 4 bases and J 6 bases, leaving 14 bases between the germline ends. CDR3 nucleotides: TGTGCCAGCAGCCGCAGAGGACCCGGCAATGAGCAGTTCTTC. Its protein product is CASSRRGPGNEQFF. The variable domain in full, completed from reference TRBV5-6 and TRBJ2-1, reads DAGVTQSPTHLIKTRGQQVTLRCSPKSGHDTVSWYQQALGQGPQFIFQYYEEEERQRGNFPDRFSGHQFPNYSSELNVNALLLGDSALYLCASSRRGPGNEQFFGPGTRLTVL.

This clonotype was picked up a small number of times. This chain links TRBV9 with TRBJ2-3; 8 bases agree with TRBD2. J lost 6 bases, V lost 0 bases, and 9 bases had no gene match. The CDR3 is 16 amino acids. Germline V gives CDR1 SGDLS, CDR2 YYNGEE. This CDR3 reads CASSVASSGLWDTQYF. In DNA form, the CDR3 reads TGTGCCAGCAGCGTAGCGTCTAGCGGGTTATGGGATACGCAGTATTTT.